This TCR beta chain was profiled in a study of sequential checkpoint blockade in melanoma (dated by TCRdb to between 2019 and 2020). For the wider study: Patients were assigned by 1:1 randomization to either first-line nivolumab followed by ipilimumab (arm A) or ipilimumab followed by nivolumab (arm B). Maintenance nivolumab came after each of the two trial sequences.

Overall results and qualifications from the work: The response-prediction model combining TCR metrics and mutation burden needs validation in larger, independent patient cohorts.

Per the publication, the treatment or condition label means: randomized to nivolumab then ipilimumab (arm A) or the reverse (arm B). None of the trial patients had been given prior DNA-damaging chemotherapy. On a FACS Aria II flow cytometer, live CD3+CD8+ cells that were negative for CD19 and CD56 were sorted from thawed PBMCs. The samples were obtained from melanoma patients enrolled in CheckMate 064, an open-label, randomized phase II trial testing sequential checkpoint blockade. Peripheral blood mononuclear cells were collected by leukapheresis, purified with Ficoll-Paque, and frozen in human serum with approximately 10% DMSO. Purity of sorted blood CD3+CD8+ cells was verified at >98% immediately after sorting, followed by DNA extraction. In the case of this clone: It lacks a known antigen. Base qualities are not recorded, but no much larger clone differs from it by a single base.

The immunoSEQ Assay was used to immunosequence TCRbeta CDR3 regions from genomic DNA. Before high-throughput sequencing, genomic DNA was amplified using bias-controlled multiplex PCR. The paper's processing steps were these. To quantify the absolute abundance of each unique TCRbeta CDR3 region, the sequences were collapsed and filtered. Clonality, defined as 1 minus Pielou's evenness, was calculated using productive rearrangements only. A previously published method was used to identify clones whose frequencies were significantly greater in on-treatment samples than in baseline samples. Sourced from immuneACCESS, this table was stored by TCRdb with only in-frame sequences that have V and J called. A share of the clones is absent; for the studies checked, an unresolved V gene accounts for under half, and the remainder has no known explanation. V and J calls and clone size follow that table, whereas D and trimming were derived from the DNA. The table for this sample lists more than 30,000 clones; 70% to 90% of them were counted only once. The ten largest clones add up to 22% of the sample.

Reading from cysteine to phenylalanine, the CDR3 counts 15 amino acids. Only the CDR3 portion is preserved as DNA: 45 bases, with reading frame beginning at the first base. Reading the germline V gene gives CDR1 SGHDT and CDR2 YYEEEE. The germline V end is reduced by 1 base and the J end by 8 bases; junction bases left unmatched: 10. Sequenced material: CD8+ T cells sorted from blood (inferred from file names), taken from a patient given nivolumab and ipilimumab in sequence. This sequence was found in a human donor with melanoma. Rearrangement joined TRBV5-6 to TRBJ2-5; TRBD2 aligns with 8 central bases. The CDR3 is CASSLYQGLVITQYF. The sequenced DNA: TGTGCCAGCAGCTTGTATCAGGGACTAGTAATAACCCAGTACTTC.